This T cell receptor (beta chain) is from a study of T cell clonotyping in hematopoietic cell transplantation. Clones were sequenced by immunoSEQ multiplex PCR, and TCRdb holds only the in-frame ones, with some missing. The data contain roughly 2,300 clones, 80% to 90% of them singletons. Broader study findings: After transplant, recipient diversity fell while pathologically expanded clonotypes grew through day 180. Few recipient clonotypes overlapped donors; over 97% were de novo at given depth. Graft donor and pretransplant recipient Inverse Simpson Index values predicted broader posttransplant TCR diversity. No sorting was done, leaving CD4 and CD8 contributions mixed.

As to this clone: What it recognizes is unknown.

The ends lost 3 bases at V and 2 bases at J; junction bases unmatched: 5. The CDR3 is 16 residues long. Germline values: CDR1 MNHEY, CDR2 SMNVEV (reference sequence). The chain has TRBV27 and TRBJ2-1, with TRBD2 identical over 9 bases. The TCR originated in a man aged 35 to 55 in good health. Some clones in this sample may be carry-over from other donors' samples. Sequencing was performed on peripheral blood mononuclear cells. The CDR3 DNA follows: TGTGCCAGCAGTTTCTCTAGCGGGACAACCTACAATGAGCAGTTCTTC. As protein: CASSFSSGTTYNEQFF.